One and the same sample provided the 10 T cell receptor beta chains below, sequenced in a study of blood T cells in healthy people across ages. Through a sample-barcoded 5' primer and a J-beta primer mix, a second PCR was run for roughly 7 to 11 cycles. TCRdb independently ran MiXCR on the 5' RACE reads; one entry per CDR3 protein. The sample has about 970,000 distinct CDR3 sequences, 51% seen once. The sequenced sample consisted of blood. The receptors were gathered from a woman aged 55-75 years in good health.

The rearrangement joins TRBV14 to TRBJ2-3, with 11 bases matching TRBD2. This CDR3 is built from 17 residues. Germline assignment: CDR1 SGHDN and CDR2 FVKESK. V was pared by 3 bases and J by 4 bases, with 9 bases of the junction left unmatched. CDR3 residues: CASSHSLLAGAADTQYF. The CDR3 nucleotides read TGTGCCAGCAGCCATAGCCTACTAGCGGGAGCGGCAGATACGCAGTATTTT.

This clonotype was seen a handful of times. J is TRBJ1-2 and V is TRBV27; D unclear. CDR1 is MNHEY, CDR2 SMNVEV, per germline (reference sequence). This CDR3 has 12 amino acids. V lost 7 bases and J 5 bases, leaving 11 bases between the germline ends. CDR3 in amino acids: CASTDFRYGYTF. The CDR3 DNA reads TGTGCCAGCACCGATTTTCGATATGGCTACACCTTC.

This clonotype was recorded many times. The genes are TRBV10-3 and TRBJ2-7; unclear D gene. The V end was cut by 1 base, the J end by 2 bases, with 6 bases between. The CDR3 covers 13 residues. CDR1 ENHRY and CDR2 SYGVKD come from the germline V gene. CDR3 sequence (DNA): TGTGCCATCAGTGAGTTCACTGCCTACGAGCAGTACTTC. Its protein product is CAISEFTAYEQYF.

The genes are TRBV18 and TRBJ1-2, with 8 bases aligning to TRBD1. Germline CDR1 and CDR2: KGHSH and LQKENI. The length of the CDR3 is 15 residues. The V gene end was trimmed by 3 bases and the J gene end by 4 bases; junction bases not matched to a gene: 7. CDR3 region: CASSPIGQGSYGYTF. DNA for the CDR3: TGTGCCAGCTCACCTATTGGACAGGGAAGCTATGGCTACACCTTC.

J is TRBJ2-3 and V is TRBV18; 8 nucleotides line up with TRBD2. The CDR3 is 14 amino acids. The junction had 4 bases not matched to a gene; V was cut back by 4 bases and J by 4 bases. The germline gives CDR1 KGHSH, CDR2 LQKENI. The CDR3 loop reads CASSLSGSADTQYF. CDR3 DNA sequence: TGTGCCAGCTCACTAAGCGGGAGTGCAGATACGCAGTATTTT.

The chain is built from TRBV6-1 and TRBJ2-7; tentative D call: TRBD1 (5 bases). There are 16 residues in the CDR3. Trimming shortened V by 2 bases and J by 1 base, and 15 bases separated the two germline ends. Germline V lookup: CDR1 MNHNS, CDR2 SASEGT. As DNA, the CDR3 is TGTGCCAGCAGTGAACACTGGACACGGAGTTCCTACGAGCAGTACTTC. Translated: CASSEHWTRSSYEQYF.

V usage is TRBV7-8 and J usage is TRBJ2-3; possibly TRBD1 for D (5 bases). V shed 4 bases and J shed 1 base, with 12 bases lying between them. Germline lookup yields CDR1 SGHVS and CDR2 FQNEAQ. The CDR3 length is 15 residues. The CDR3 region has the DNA TGTGCCAGCAGCTCCGGACATCGGGGCACAGATACGCAGTATTTT. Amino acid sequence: CASSSGHRGTDTQYF.

The CDR3 DNA reads as TGCAGTGCCGTCCGGAGTTCCTATGGCTACACCTTC. Translation: CSAVRSSYGYTF. The V and J genes are TRBV20-1 and TRBJ1-2; D unresolved. CDR3 length: 12 amino acids. V was trimmed by 6 bases and J by 4 bases, leaving 12 bases between them. The germline CDR1 and CDR2 sequences are DFQATT and SNEGSKA (reference sequence).

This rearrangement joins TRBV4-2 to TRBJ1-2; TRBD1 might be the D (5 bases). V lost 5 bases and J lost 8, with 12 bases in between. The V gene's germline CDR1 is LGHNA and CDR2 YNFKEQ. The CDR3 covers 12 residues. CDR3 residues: CASSLGGTGYTF. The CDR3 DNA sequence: TGTGCCAGCAGCTTGGGCGGGACCGGCTACACCTTC.

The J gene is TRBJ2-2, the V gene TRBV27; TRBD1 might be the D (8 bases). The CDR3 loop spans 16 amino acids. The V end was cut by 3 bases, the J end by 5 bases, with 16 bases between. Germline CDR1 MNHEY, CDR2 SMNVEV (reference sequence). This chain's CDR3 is CASSFTGGDSTGELFF. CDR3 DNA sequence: TGTGCCAGCAGTTTCACAGGGGGGGATAGTACCGGGGAGCTGTTTTTT.